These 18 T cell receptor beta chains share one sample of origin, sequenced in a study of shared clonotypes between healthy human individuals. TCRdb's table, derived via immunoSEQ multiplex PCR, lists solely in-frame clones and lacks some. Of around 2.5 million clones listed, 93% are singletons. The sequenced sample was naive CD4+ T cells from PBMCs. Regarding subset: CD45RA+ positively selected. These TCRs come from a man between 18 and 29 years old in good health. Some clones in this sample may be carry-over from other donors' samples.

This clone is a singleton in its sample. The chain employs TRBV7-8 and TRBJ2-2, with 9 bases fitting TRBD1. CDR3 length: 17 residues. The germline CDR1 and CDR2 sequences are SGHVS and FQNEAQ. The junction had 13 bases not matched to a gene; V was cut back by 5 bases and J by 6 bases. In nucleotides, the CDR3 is TGTGCCAGCAGCCCGGGGACAGGGAAAGATGGTCCCGGGGAGCTGTTTTTT. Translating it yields CASSPGTGKDGPGELFF. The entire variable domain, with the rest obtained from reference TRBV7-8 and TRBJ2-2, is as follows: GAGVSQSPRYKVAKRGQDVALRCDPISGHVSLFWYQQALGQGPEFLTYFQNEAQLDKSGLPSDRFFAERPEGSVSTLKIQRTQQEDSAVYLCASSPGTGKDGPGELFFGEGSRLTVL.

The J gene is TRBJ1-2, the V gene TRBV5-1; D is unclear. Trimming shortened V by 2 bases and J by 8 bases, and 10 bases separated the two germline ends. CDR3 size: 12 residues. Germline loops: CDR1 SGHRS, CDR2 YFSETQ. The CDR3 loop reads CASSFDTAGYTF. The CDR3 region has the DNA TGCGCCAGCAGCTTCGACACGGCGGGCTACACCTTC.

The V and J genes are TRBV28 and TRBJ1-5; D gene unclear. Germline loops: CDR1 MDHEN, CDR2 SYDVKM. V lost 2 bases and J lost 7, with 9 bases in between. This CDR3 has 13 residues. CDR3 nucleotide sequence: TGTGCCAGCAGTTTAACTGTGGGCCAGCCCCAGCATTTT. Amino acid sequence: CASSLTVGQPQHF.

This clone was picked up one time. CDR3 DNA sequence: TGTGCCAGCAGTCTTTCGACAGGGAAAGGATCCTACAATGAGCAGTTCTTC. Encoded protein: CASSLSTGKGSYNEQFF. The chain joins TRBV28 to TRBJ2-1, with 7 bases fitting TRBD1. Germline V gene data show CDR1 as MDHEN and CDR2 as SYDVKM. The CDR3 consists of 17 residues. V lost 5 bases, J lost 1 base, and 11 bases stayed unmatched.

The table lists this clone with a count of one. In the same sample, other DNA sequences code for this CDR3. The CDR3 here is CASSSGGSYEQYF. In nucleotides, the CDR3 is TGTGCCAGCAGTAGCGGCGGCTCCTACGAGCAGTACTTC. This chain links TRBV28 with TRBJ2-7; D possibly corresponds to TRBD2 (5 bases). Trimming left V 5 bases short and J 0 bases short, with 8 bases between. This CDR3 contains 13 residues. Germline V gene sequence: CDR1 MDHEN, CDR2 SYDVKM.

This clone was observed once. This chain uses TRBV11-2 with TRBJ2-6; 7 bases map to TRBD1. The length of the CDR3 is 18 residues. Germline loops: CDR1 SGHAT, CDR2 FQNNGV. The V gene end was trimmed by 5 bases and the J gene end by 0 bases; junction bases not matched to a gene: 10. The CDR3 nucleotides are TGTGCCAGCAGCCCCCGACAGGGAACCAACTCTGGGGCCAACGTCCTGACTTTC. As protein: CASSPRQGTNSGANVLTF.

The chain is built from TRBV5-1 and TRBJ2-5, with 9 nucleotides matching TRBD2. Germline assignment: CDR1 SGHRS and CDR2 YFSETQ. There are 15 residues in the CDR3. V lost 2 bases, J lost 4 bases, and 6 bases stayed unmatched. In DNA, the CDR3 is TGCGCCAGCAGCTTTTTAGCGGGAGTGGGAGAGACCCAGTACTTC. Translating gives CASSFLAGVGETQYF.

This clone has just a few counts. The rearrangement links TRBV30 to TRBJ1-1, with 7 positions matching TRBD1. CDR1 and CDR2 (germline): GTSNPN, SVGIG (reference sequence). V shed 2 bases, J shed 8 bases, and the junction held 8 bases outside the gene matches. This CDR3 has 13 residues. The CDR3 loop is CAWSNKGGSEAFF. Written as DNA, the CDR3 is TGTGCCTGGAGTAACAAAGGGGGCTCGGAAGCTTTCTTT.

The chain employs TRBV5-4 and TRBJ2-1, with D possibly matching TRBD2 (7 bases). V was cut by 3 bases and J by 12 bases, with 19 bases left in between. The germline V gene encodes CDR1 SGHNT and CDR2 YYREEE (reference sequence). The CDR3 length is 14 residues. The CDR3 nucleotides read TGTGCCAGCAGCTCCACCGGGGGGCCGATACGGCAGTTCTTC. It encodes CASSSTGGPIRQFF.

The CDR3: CASSERAAYGYTF. The CDR3 DNA reads as TGTGCCAGCAGTGAAAGGGCCGCCTATGGCTACACCTTC. The V gene is TRBV6-1, the J gene TRBJ1-2; D remains unclear. The CDR3 sequence is 13 residues long. The germline CDR1 and CDR2 sequences are MNHNS and SASEGT. V lost 2 bases, J lost 4 bases, and 8 bases lay in between.

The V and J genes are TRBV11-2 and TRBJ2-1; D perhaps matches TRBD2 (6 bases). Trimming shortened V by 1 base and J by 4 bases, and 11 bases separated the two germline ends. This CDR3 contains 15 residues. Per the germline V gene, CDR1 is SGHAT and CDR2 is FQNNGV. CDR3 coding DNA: TGTGCCAGCAGCTTAGGACTAGGGGATTACAATGAGCAGTTCTTC. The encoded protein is CASSLGLGDYNEQFF.

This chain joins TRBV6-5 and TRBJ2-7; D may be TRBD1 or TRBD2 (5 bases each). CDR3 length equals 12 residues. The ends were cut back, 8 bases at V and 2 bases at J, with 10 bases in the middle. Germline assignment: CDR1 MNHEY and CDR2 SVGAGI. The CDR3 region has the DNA TGTGCCAGCGGGACGTACCCCTACGAGCAGTACTTC. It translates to CASGTYPYEQYF.

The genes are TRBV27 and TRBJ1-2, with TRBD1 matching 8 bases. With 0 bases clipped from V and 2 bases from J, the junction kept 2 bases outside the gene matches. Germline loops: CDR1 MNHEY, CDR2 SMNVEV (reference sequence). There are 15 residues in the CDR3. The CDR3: CASSLSGQGNYGYTF. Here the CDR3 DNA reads TGTGCCAGCAGTTTATCTGGACAGGGCAACTATGGCTACACCTTC.

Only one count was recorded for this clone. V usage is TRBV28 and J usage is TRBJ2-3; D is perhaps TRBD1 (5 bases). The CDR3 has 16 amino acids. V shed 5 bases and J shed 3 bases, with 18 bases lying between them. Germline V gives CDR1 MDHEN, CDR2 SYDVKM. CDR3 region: CASSGRQWGYTDTQYF. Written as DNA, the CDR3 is TGTGCCAGCAGTGGCCGACAGTGGGGTTATACAGATACGCAGTATTTT.

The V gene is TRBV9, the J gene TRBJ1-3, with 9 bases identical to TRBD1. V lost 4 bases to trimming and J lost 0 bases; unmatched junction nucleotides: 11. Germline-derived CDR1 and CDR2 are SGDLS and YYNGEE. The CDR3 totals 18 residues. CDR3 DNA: TGTGCCAGCAGCTCTGACAGGGGGACTTTCCTCTCTGGAAACACCATATATTTT. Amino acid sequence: CASSSDRGTFLSGNTIYF. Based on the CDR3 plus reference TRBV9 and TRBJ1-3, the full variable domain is DSGVTQTPKHLITATGQRVTLRCSPRSGDLSVYWYQQSLDQGLQFLIQYYNGEERAKGNILERFSAQQFPDLHSELNLSSLELGDSALYFCASSSDRGTFLSGNTIYFGEGSWLTVV.

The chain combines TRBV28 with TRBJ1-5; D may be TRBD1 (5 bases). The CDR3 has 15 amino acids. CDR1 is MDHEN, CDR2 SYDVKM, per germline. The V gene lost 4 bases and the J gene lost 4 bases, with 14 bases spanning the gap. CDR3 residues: CASSSPDSLNQPQHF. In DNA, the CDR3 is TGTGCCAGCAGTTCCCCTGACAGCCTAAATCAGCCCCAGCATTTT. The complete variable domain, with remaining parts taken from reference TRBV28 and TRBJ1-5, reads DVKVTQSSRYLVKRTGEKVFLECVQDMDHENMFWYRQDPGLGLRLIYFSYDVKMKEKGDIPEGYSVSREKKERFSLILESASTNQTSMYLCASSSPDSLNQPQHFGDGTRLSIL.

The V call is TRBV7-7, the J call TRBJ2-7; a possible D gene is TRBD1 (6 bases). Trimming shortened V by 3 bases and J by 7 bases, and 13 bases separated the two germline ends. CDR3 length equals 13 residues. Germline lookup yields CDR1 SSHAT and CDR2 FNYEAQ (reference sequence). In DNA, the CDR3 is TGTGCCAGCAGCTTGGGTCCAGGGGTTGAGCAGTACTTC. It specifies CASSLGPGVEQYF.

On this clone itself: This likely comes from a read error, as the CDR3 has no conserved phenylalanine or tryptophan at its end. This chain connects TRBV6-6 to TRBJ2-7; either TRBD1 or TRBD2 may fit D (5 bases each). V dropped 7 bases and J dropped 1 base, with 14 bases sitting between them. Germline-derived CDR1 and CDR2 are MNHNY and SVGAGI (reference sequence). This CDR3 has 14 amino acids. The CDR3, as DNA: TGTGCCAGCACACTCAGGGACCGATCCTACGAGCAGTACCTC. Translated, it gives CASTLRDRSYEQYL.